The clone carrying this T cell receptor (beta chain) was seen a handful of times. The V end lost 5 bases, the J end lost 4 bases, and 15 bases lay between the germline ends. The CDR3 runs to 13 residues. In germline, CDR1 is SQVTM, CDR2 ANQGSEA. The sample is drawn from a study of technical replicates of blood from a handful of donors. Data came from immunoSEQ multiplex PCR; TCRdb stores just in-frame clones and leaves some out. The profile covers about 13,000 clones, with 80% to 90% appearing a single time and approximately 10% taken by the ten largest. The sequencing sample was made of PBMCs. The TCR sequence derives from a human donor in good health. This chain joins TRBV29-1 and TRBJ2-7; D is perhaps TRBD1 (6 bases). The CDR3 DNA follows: TGCAGCGTTCTCACAGGGTCTTTATACGAGCAGTACTTC. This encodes CSVLTGSLYEQYF.